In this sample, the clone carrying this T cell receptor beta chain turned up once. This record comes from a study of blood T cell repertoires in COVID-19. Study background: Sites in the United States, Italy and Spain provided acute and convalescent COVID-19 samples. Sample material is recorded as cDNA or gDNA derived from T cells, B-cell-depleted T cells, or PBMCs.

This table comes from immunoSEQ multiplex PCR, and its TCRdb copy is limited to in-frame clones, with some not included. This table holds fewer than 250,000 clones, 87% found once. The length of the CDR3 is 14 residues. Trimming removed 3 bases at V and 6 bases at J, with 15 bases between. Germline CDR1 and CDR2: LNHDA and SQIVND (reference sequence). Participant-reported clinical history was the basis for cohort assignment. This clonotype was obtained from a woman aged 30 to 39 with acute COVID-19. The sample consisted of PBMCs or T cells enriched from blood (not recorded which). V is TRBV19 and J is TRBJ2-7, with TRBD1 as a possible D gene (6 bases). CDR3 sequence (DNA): TGTGCCAGTAGTATCGGCAGGGGACATTTCGAGCAGTACTTC. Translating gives CASSIGRGHFEQYF.